Listed below are T cell receptor beta chains from one sample, sequenced in a study of glioma-infiltrating T cells after dendritic cell vaccination. Here immunoSEQ multiplex PCR was the method, and the copy in TCRdb shows in-frame clones only, minus some. The repertoire includes 85,000 to 100,000 clones, 75% to 85% of them detected once, and approximately 2.1% sits in the top ten. The input for sequencing was blood, taken after dendritic cell vaccination. The receptor set was obtained from a human donor with glioblastoma. Each CDR3 is given with its conserved first and last residue. The D gene is left open where the match is weak. The size of a clone is reported for some rows only, either as once, few or many, or as a class for expanded clones.

cdr3_nt: TGTGCCACCAGCAGAGCACAGGGGGCTGGAAACACCATATATTTT
cdr3_aa: CATSRAQGAGNTIYF
v_call: TRBV15
d_call: TRBD1
clone_size: NA
j_call: TRBJ1-3

cdr3_nt: TGCGCCAGCAGCAGGTTGGGACAGGGTACAACTAATGAAAAACTGTTTTTT
cdr3_aa: CASSRLGQGTTNEKLFF
v_call: TRBV5-1
d_call: TRBD1
clone_size: NA
j_call: TRBJ1-4

cdr3_nt: TGTGCCTGGAGTGAGGGGGGAAACACCATATATTTT
cdr3_aa: CAWSEGGNTIYF
v_call: TRBV30
d_call: NA
clone_size: NA
j_call: TRBJ1-3

cdr3_nt: TGTGCCAGCAGTTACTTTAGGAGGAACACTGAAGCTTTCTTT
cdr3_aa: CASSYFRRNTEAFF
v_call: TRBV6-5
d_call: NA
clone_size: NA
j_call: TRBJ1-1

cdr3_nt: TGTGCCAGCAGTAAAGGAACCGGGACACCAACCTACGAGCAGTACTTC
cdr3_aa: CASSKGTGTPTYEQYF
v_call: TRBV6-1
d_call: NA
clone_size: few
j_call: TRBJ2-7

cdr3_nt: TGTGCCAGCAGCTTACTCTCAGTATCGCTTCACGAGCAGTACTTC
cdr3_aa: CASSLLSVSLHEQYF
v_call: TRBV11-2
d_call: NA
clone_size: once
j_call: TRBJ2-7

cdr3_nt: TGTGCCAGAAGCTCCCTCTGGGGTAGCGGGAGGGCGGGAGTCTACAATGAGCAGTTCTTC
cdr3_aa: CARSSLWGSGRAGVYNEQFF
v_call: TRBV5-3
d_call: TRBD2
clone_size: NA
j_call: TRBJ2-1

cdr3_nt: TGCGCCAGCAGCTTGCGCTCTAGCGGGGACCAAGAGACCCAGTACTTC
cdr3_aa: CASSLRSSGDQETQYF
v_call: TRBV5-1
d_call: TRBD2
clone_size: NA
j_call: TRBJ2-5

cdr3_nt: TGTGCCAGCGTGGGGGGCACTGAAGCTTTCTTT
cdr3_aa: CASVGGTEAFF
v_call: TRBV2
d_call: NA
clone_size: few
j_call: TRBJ1-1

cdr3_nt: TGTGCCAGCAGCTTCGTAAATGAGCAGTTCTTC
cdr3_aa: CASSFVNEQFF
v_call: TRBV5-6
d_call: NA
clone_size: NA
j_call: TRBJ2-1

cdr3_nt: TGTGCCAGCAGCCTTAGCGTAGGGGGAGCTGAAGCTTTCTTT
cdr3_aa: CASSLSVGGAEAFF
v_call: TRBV7-9
d_call: NA
clone_size: NA
j_call: TRBJ1-1

cdr3_nt: TGTGCCAGCTCCGGGCAGGGTTTTTTTAGTCAGCCCCAGCATTTT
cdr3_aa: CASSGQGFFSQPQHF
v_call: TRBV2
d_call: NA
clone_size: NA
j_call: TRBJ1-5

cdr3_nt: TGTGCCACGGGACACCCTTCGGATGAGCAGTTCTTC
cdr3_aa: CATGHPSDEQFF
v_call: TRBV12-1
d_call: NA
clone_size: NA
j_call: TRBJ2-1

cdr3_nt: TGTGCCAGCAGCCGTAGACAGGGGGGCAGGCAAGAGACCCAGTACTTC
cdr3_aa: CASSRRQGGRQETQYF
v_call: TRBV6-6
d_call: TRBD1
clone_size: NA
j_call: TRBJ2-5

cdr3_nt: TGTGCCAGCGAACAAAGGGAGGGAGCCTACGAGCAGTACTTC
cdr3_aa: CASEQREGAYEQYF
v_call: TRBV2
d_call: TRBD2
clone_size: NA
j_call: TRBJ2-7